This T cell receptor (beta chain) is drawn from a study of Ad26.COV2.S vaccination and SARS-CoV-2 variants. About the study: Participants got Ad26.COV2.S intramuscularly, once or twice 56 days apart.

Stated treatment: 19 received Ad26.COV2.S at low or high dose, single or two shots; about 5 received placebo; per-sample allocation not given. Day 63 after the first vaccine or placebo injection was the time point for sampling. Measured with immunoSEQ multiplex PCR; TCRdb has only the in-frame clones, and not every one. The sample yields approximately 350,000 clones, about 83% seen once. The clonotype was recovered from a person between 18 and 59 years old who received the Ad26.COV2.S COVID-19 vaccine or a placebo. The source material was peripheral blood, sampled in a trial of Ad26.COV2.S vaccine versus placebo.

This CDR3 reads CASSPPGQTVSGANVLTF. The CDR3 nucleotides read TGTGCCAGCTCACCTCCAGGACAGACCGTCTCTGGGGCCAACGTCCTGACTTTC. This chain joins TRBV18 and TRBJ2-6; tentative D call: TRBD1 (6 bases). V lost 3 bases and J 0 bases, leaving 15 bases between the germline ends. This CDR3 spans 18 amino acids. The germline CDR1 and CDR2 sequences are KGHSH and LQKENI.